Below, one TCR beta chain is given with its context. Its target is unknown. An end of the junction does not agree with germline; a read error may underlie this. TCRdb re-analysed the reads in MiXCR, keeping a single row per CDR3 protein. This table has about 440,000 distinct CDR3 sequences, 31% appearing once. The CDR3 loop spans 14 amino acids. CDR1 is DFQATT, CDR2 SNEGSKA, per germline (reference sequence). This record comes from a study of T cell repertoires in cytomegalovirus infection. Whole-study context: Through public TCR beta signatures, both CMV infection and matching HLA type were indicated.

Findings of the study overall: HLA-C-restricted CMV clonotypes gave the most frequent clonotype in two of eight donors. Summed frequency of public TCR beta families distinguished CMV carriers with the relevant HLA.

The J gene is TRBJ1-5, the V gene TRBV20-1; unclear D gene. Specimen: PBMCs. The source of this sequence is a human donor in good health (CMV status not recorded). Some clones in this sample may be carry-over from other donors' samples. The CDR3 spells CSARQAYSNHPQHF. The CDR3 coding sequence is TGCAGTGCTAGGCAGGCCTATAGCAATCATCCCCAGCATTTT.